A single sample gave rise to the 30 T cell receptor beta chains below, sequenced in a study of blood T cell repertoires in COVID-19. Only in-frame clones appear in the TCRdb table, and some are missing; sequencing was by immunoSEQ multiplex PCR. The sample comprises some 160,000 clones, more than 70% of which are singletons, and around 19% rests with the top ten. Specimen: peripheral blood. The receptors here all came from a woman between 65 and 79 years old who had recovered from COVID-19.

The chain links TRBV4-2 to TRBJ1-4, with 7 bases matching TRBD1. The germline V gene encodes CDR1 LGHNA and CDR2 YNFKEQ. Trimming removed 3 bases from V and 4 bases from J; junction bases left unmatched: 5. CDR3 length: 15 residues. As DNA, the CDR3 is TGTGCCAGCAGCCAGTCGGGACAGAGTAATGAAAAACTGTTTTTT. Translation: CASSQSGQSNEKLFF.

J is TRBJ2-6 and V is TRBV9; tentatively, D is TRBD1 (5 bases). The V gene lost 0 bases and the J gene lost 0 bases, with 13 bases spanning the gap. CDR3 length equals 18 residues. Germline CDR1 SGDLS, CDR2 YYNGEE. CDR3 coding DNA: TGTGCCAGCAGCGTAGTGGGCAGGGCCCCCTCTGGGGCCAACGTCCTGACTTTC. Its translation: CASSVVGRAPSGANVLTF.

CDR3 nucleotides: TGTGCCTGGACCGGGGGGAACAATGAAAAACTGTTTTTT. As protein: CAWTGGNNEKLFF. The chain employs TRBV30 and TRBJ1-4; D possibly corresponds to TRBD1 (5 bases). Trimming left V 4 bases short and J 5 bases short, with 11 bases between. The germline gives CDR1 GTSNPN, CDR2 SVGIG (reference sequence). The CDR3 has 13 residues.

V gene TRBV7-9 combines with J gene TRBJ2-7, with D possibly being TRBD2 (5 bases). This CDR3 is 15 amino acids long. Germline-derived CDR1 and CDR2 are SEHNR and FQNEAQ (reference sequence). V lost 5 bases and J 5 bases, leaving 19 bases between the germline ends. The CDR3 reads CASSPPGLGGDEQYF. Written as DNA, the CDR3 is TGTGCCAGCAGCCCCCCGGGTCTCGGAGGAGACGAGCAGTACTTC.

V and J are TRBV12-5 and TRBJ2-3; 9 nucleotides agree with TRBD2. With 1 base clipped from V and 2 bases from J, the junction kept 4 bases outside the gene matches. Per germline, CDR1 LGHNT and CDR2 FRNRAP. CDR3 length equals 16 residues. The CDR3 spells CASGLGASGTTDTQYF. In nucleotides, the CDR3 is TGTGCTAGTGGTTTGGGGGCTAGCGGGACCACAGATACGCAGTATTTT.

This clone came up once. The chain links TRBV13 to TRBJ2-2; 10 nucleotides align to TRBD2. In germline, CDR1 is PRHDT, CDR2 FYEKMQ (reference sequence). V lost 5 bases to trimming and J lost 3 bases; unmatched junction nucleotides: 3. The CDR3 runs to 15 residues. The CDR3 nucleotides are TGTGCCAGCAGCGCGGGACTAGCGTACACCGGGGAGCTGTTTTTT. This gives the protein CASSAGLAYTGELFF.

The chain employs TRBV2 and TRBJ1-1; tentatively, D is TRBD1 (5 bases). CDR3 size: 13 residues. The germline V gene encodes CDR1 SNHLY and CDR2 FYNNEI. V was shortened by 4 bases and J by 4 bases, with 10 bases between the two germline ends. The CDR3 sequence is CASSAGLITEAFF. CDR3 in DNA: TGTGCCAGCAGTGCAGGGCTCATCACTGAAGCTTTCTTT. Full variable domain (rest looked up from reference TRBV2 and TRBJ1-1): EPEVTQTPSHQVTQMGQEVILRCVPISNHLYFYWYRQILGQKVEFLVSFYNNEISEKSEIFDDQFSVERPDGSNFTLKIRSTKLEDSAMYFCASSAGLITEAFFGQGTRLTVV.

This clone was recorded only once. The chain combines TRBV27 with TRBJ2-2, with D possibly TRBD1 on 5 matching bases. Per germline, CDR1 MNHEY and CDR2 SMNVEV (reference sequence). V lost 1 base, J lost 0 bases, and 15 bases lay in between. The CDR3 has 18 residues. CDR3 sequence reads: CASSLLGLERPNTGELFF. CDR3 in DNA: TGTGCCAGCAGTTTATTGGGGCTGGAAAGACCGAACACCGGGGAGCTGTTTTTT.

This clone occurred once. The rearrangement joins TRBV4-3 to TRBJ2-3, with TRBD2 matching over 13 bases. V shed 0 bases, J shed 2 bases, and the junction held 5 bases outside the gene matches. The CDR3 sequence is 18 residues long. Germline V CDR1 and CDR2: LGHNA, YSLEER. The CDR3 is CASSQDRGTSGDTDTQYF. CDR3 coding DNA: TGCGCCAGCAGCCAAGACCGCGGGACTAGCGGGGACACAGATACGCAGTATTTT.

The V call is TRBV10-3, the J call TRBJ2-3; D uncertain. The CDR3 consists of 14 residues. CDR1 and CDR2 from the germline V gene are ENHRY and SYGVKD. Trimming took off 1 base at V and 0 bases at J, with 5 bases between the two ends. The chain's CDR3 is CAISEWASTDTQYF. DNA of the CDR3: TGTGCCATCAGTGAGTGGGCCAGCACAGATACGCAGTATTTT.

This clone has only a few counts. The chain is built from TRBV5-1 and TRBJ2-7; a possible D gene is TRBD2 (6 bases). The germline CDR1 and CDR2 sequences are SGHRS and YFSETQ. The CDR3 runs to 14 residues. V lost 4 bases, J lost 6 bases, and 17 bases lay in between. The CDR3 is CASSPGTSKAEQYF. The CDR3 DNA follows: TGCGCCAGCAGCCCCGGGACTTCTAAGGCCGAGCAGTACTTC.

This rearrangement joins TRBV7-2 to TRBJ2-1, with D perhaps TRBD2 (5 bases). Trimming cost V 5 bases and J 8 bases, with 13 bases left between them. Per the germline V gene, CDR1 is SGHTA and CDR2 is FQGNSA. This CDR3 spans 13 amino acids. CDR3 nucleotides: TGTGCCAGCAGCAACCCCCCCGGGGATGAGCAGTTCTTC. Protein sequence: CASSNPPGDEQFF.

The rearrangement uses TRBV5-5 and TRBJ1-2, with 7 bases matching TRBD1. The germline gives CDR1 SGHKS, CDR2 YYEKEE (reference sequence). The junction had 4 bases not matched to a gene; V was cut back by 2 bases and J by 3 bases. The CDR3 has 14 residues. Here the CDR3 reads CASSFGGGDYGYTF. For the CDR3, the DNA is TGTGCCAGCAGCTTCGGAGGGGGCGACTATGGCTACACCTTC. Together with reference TRBV5-5 and TRBJ1-2, the CDR3 gives the full variable domain: DAGVTQSPTHLIKTRGQQVTLRCSPISGHKSVSWYQQVLGQGPQFIFQYYEKEERGRGNFPDRFSARQFPNYSSELNVNALLLGDSALYLCASSFGGGDYGYTFGSGTRLTVV.

The genes are TRBV14 and TRBJ2-3; the D gene is possibly TRBD2 (5 bases). The length of the CDR3 is 16 residues. Germline lookup yields CDR1 SGHDN and CDR2 FVKESK. V was pared by 4 bases and J by 0 bases, with 14 bases between. CDR3 region: CASSPPRGGSTDTQYF. The CDR3 nucleotides are TGTGCCAGCAGCCCCCCCCGTGGCGGGAGCACAGATACGCAGTATTTT.

The rearrangement links TRBV12-5 to TRBJ2-1, with 10 nucleotides matching TRBD2. This CDR3 has 17 amino acids. The V gene end was trimmed by 0 bases and the J gene end by 4 bases; junction bases not matched to a gene: 6. Germline V gene lookup returns CDR1 LGHNT and CDR2 FRNRAP. CDR3 loop: CASGLVLAGARYNEQFF. For the CDR3, the DNA is TGTGCTAGTGGTTTGGTCCTAGCGGGGGCCAGGTACAATGAGCAGTTCTTC. Filled out from reference TRBV12-5 and TRBJ2-1, the complete variable domain reads DARVTQTPRHKVTEMGQEVTMRCQPILGHNTVFWYRQTMMQGLELLAYFRNRAPLDDSGMPKDRFSAEMPDATLATLKIQPSEPRDSAVYFCASGLVLAGARYNEQFFGPGTRLTVL.

This clone has only one observation. The chain combines TRBV9 with TRBJ2-1; D is unresolved. V was pared by 0 bases and J by 6 bases, with 7 bases between. The germline gives CDR1 SGDLS, CDR2 YYNGEE. The CDR3 sequence is 13 residues long. This CDR3 is CASSVGGRNEQFF. The CDR3 DNA is TGTGCCAGCAGCGTAGGAGGCCGCAATGAGCAGTTCTTC.

V gene TRBV5-1 combines with J gene TRBJ2-2; 8 bases match TRBD1. The CDR3 runs to 14 residues. Looked up from germline, CDR1 is SGHRS and CDR2 is YFSETQ. J gave up 6 bases and V 5 bases, and 6 bases lay outside the gene matches. The DNA for the CDR3 is TGCGCCAGCAGTACCCAGGGGGCGGCCGGGGAGCTGTTTTTT. Protein: CASSTQGAAGELFF.

The chain uses TRBV19 and TRBJ2-1; perhaps TRBD2 as D (5 bases). V dropped 4 bases and J dropped 12 bases, with 16 bases sitting between them. Germline values: CDR1 LNHDA, CDR2 SQIVND (reference sequence). CDR3 length: 13 amino acids. CDR3 residues: CASSTKMPGTQFF. For the CDR3, the DNA is TGTGCCAGTAGTACCAAGATGCCGGGAACGCAGTTCTTC.

The chain carries TRBV6-5 and TRBJ1-2, with TRBD1 matching 7 bases. Per germline, CDR1 MNHEY and CDR2 SVGAGI. The CDR3 has 13 amino acids. V lost 7 bases and J lost 5; bases outside the gene matches: 7. In DNA form, the CDR3 reads TGTGCCAGCACGGGGACAGCCTCATATGGCTACACCTTC. Encoded protein: CASTGTASYGYTF.

V is TRBV3-1 (or the pseudogene TRBV3-2) and J is TRBJ1-2; 7 bases agree with TRBD1. CDR1 and CDR2 from the germline V gene are LGHDT and YNNKEL (reference sequence). Losses at the gene ends were 4 bases for V and 6 bases for J; bases not matched to a gene: 2. CDR3 length: 12 residues. The CDR3 coding sequence is TGTGCCAGCAGCCCTACAGGGGATGGCTACACCTTC. This translates into CASSPTGDGYTF.

The rearrangement joins TRBV9 to TRBJ2-1; 13 bases are shared with TRBD2. The germline gives CDR1 SGDLS, CDR2 YYNGEE. Unmatched junction bases numbered 8, after V lost 4 bases and J lost 7 bases. CDR3 length: 16 residues. Here the CDR3 DNA reads TGTGCCAGCAGCTCAAGAGGGACTAGCGGGGTGAATGAGCAGTTCTTC. It specifies CASSSRGTSGVNEQFF.

The chain links TRBV18 to TRBJ2-1; the match to TRBD2 covers 7 bases. V shed 6 bases, J shed 5 bases, and the junction held 7 bases outside the gene matches. The CDR3 sequence is 14 residues long. Per the germline V gene, CDR1 is KGHSH and CDR2 is LQKENI. The CDR3 is CASSPGLLDNEQFF. The CDR3 DNA reads TGTGCCAGCTCCCCGGGACTACTTGACAATGAGCAGTTCTTC.

CDR3 in amino acids: CSASLSGTSDREQFF. DNA for the CDR3: TGCAGTGCTAGTCTATCCGGGACTAGCGATCGTGAGCAGTTCTTC. The V call is TRBV20-1, the J call TRBJ2-1; 10 nucleotides match TRBD2. The germline gives CDR1 DFQATT, CDR2 SNEGSKA (reference sequence). Unmatched junction bases numbered 11, after V lost 3 bases and J lost 9 bases. The CDR3 extends over 15 amino acids.

This sequence joins TRBV6-5 and TRBJ1-4; D remains unclear. Germline V gene data show CDR1 as MNHEY and CDR2 as SVGAGI. This CDR3 comprises 14 residues. Trimming cost V 5 bases and J 5 bases, with 12 bases left between them. CDR3: CASSSGRVNEKLFF. The CDR3 DNA reads TGTGCCAGCAGTAGCGGTCGGGTGAATGAAAAACTGTTTTTT.

The chain uses TRBV5-5 and TRBJ1-2; the D gene is possibly TRBD1 (6 bases). Trimming cost V 2 bases and J 2 bases, with 13 bases left between them. CDR1 SGHKS and CDR2 YYEKEE come from the germline V gene (reference sequence). This CDR3 spans 15 amino acids. This CDR3 reads CASSFSGQGNYGYTF. The DNA of the CDR3 is TGTGCCAGCAGCTTTAGCGGGCAGGGGAACTATGGCTACACCTTC.

The chain has TRBV4-1 and TRBJ1-1; 7 bases match TRBD1. V lost 0 bases to trimming and J lost 1 base; unmatched junction nucleotides: 14. Per the germline V gene, CDR1 is MGHRA and CDR2 is YSYEKL. This CDR3 spans 19 amino acids. CDR3 DNA sequence: TGCGCCAGCAGCCAAGAGGACCTTCTAGGGGGCGTGGGGAACACTGAAGCTTTCTTT. Translating it yields CASSQEDLLGGVGNTEAFF.

This chain links TRBV5-1 with TRBJ1-2; D is ambiguous. Germline loops: CDR1 SGHRS, CDR2 YFSETQ. This CDR3 spans 14 amino acids. V lost 0 bases and J 7 bases, leaving 13 bases between the germline ends. Here the CDR3 DNA reads TGCGCCAGCAGCTTGGGAATAGGAGGGCCTGGCTACACCTTC. This codes for CASSLGIGGPGYTF.

This chain links TRBV28 with TRBJ1-5; 10 nucleotides line up with TRBD1. V lost 4 bases, J lost 7 bases, and 7 bases stayed unmatched. CDR1 and CDR2 (germline): MDHEN, SYDVKM. This CDR3 region has 15 residues. CDR3 nucleotide sequence: TGTGCCAGCAGTTCCCCGACAGGGGGCAGGCAGCCCCAGCATTTT. The encoded protein is CASSSPTGGRQPQHF.

This clone was picked up a small number of times. The rearrangement uses TRBV24-1 and TRBJ2-5, with D perhaps matching TRBD2 (5 bases). The germline V gene encodes CDR1 KGHDR and CDR2 SFDVKD. Trimming took 7 bases from V and 4 from J, leaving 9 bases between them. CDR3 size: 12 residues. Written as DNA, the CDR3 is TGTGCCACCAGAGGTGCGGGAGAGACCCAGTACTTC. This translates into CATRGAGETQYF.

This clone came up once. The V gene is TRBV6-2 or TRBV6-3, the J gene TRBJ1-1, with D possibly matching TRBD1 (5 bases). Trimming took 2 bases from V and 5 from J, leaving 9 bases between them. Germline-derived CDR1 and CDR2 are MNHEY and SVGEGT. The CDR3 spans 13 residues. The CDR3 region has the DNA TGTGCCAGCAGTTACGGCAGGGAAACTGAAGCTTTCTTT. Translating it yields CASSYGRETEAFF.